This entry describes one TCR beta chain. Its specificity is not known. Sequencing libraries for TCR beta were prepared with iRepertoire HTBI primers and Arm-PCR of CDR3 regions. Each CDR3 protein is one row after TCRdb ran MiXCR on the multiplex PCR reads. The table shows about 420,000 distinct CDR3 sequences, with over 15% occurring only once. This sample was included in a study of regulatory T cells in long-lasting Graves disease. General study results and limits: Favored usage of TRBV28, TRBJ1-2 and TRBJ2-5 was recorded in persistent disease.

Germline assignment: CDR1 LGHNA and CDR2 YNFKEQ. There are 17 residues in the CDR3. The J segment lost 4 bases and the V segment lost 0 bases, leaving 11 bases of the junction unmatched. Indicated time point: newly diagnosed GD, antithyroid drugs for less than 3 months. PBMC-extracted RNA yielded the TCR library. An approximately 9-milliliter sample of peripheral blood was drawn into EDTA tubes. This sample was shared with a second study, whose subject was T cells in Graves' hyperthyroidism and ophthalmopathy.

The source is a woman aged 18-35 years with Graves disease. The chain carries TRBV4-2 and TRBJ2-5; 7 bases align to TRBD1. Material: peripheral blood mononuclear cells (PBMCs), obtained at new diagnosis, from a patient treated with antithyroid drugs. The CDR3 region is CASSQDWDSKIGETQYF. In nucleotides, the CDR3 is TGTGCCAGCAGCCAAGATTGGGACAGCAAAATAGGAGAGACCCAGTACTTC.